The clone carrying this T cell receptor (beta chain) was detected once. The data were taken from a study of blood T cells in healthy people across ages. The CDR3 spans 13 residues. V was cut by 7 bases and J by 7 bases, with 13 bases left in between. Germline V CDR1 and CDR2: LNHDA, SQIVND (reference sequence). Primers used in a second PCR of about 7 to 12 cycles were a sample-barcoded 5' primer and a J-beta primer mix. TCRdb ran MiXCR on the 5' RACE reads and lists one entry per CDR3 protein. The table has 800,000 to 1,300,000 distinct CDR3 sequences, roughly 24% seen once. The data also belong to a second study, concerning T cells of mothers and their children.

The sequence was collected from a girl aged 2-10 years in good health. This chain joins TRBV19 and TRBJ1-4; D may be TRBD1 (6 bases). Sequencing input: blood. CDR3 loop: CASTGWGREKLFF. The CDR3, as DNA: TGTGCCAGTACGGGGTGGGGGCGTGAAAAACTGTTTTTT.